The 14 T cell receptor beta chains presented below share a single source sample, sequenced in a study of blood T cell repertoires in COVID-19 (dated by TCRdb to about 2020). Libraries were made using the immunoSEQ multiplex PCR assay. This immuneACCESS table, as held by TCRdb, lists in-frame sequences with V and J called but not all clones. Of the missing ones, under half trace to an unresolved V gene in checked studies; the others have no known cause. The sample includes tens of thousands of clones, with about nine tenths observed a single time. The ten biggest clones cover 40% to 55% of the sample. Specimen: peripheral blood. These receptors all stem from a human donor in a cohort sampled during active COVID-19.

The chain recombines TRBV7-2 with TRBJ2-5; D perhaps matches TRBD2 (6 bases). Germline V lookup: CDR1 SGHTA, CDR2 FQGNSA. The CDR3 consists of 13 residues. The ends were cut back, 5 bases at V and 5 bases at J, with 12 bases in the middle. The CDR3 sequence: CASSMWGEETQYF. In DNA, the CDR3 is TGTGCCAGCAGCATGTGGGGGGAGGAGACCCAGTACTTC.

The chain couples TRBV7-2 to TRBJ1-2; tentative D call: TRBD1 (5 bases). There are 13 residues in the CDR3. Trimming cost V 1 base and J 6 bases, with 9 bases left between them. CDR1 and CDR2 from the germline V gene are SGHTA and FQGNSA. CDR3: CASSLVGGNGYTF. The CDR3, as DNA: TGTGCCAGCAGCTTAGTTGGGGGGAATGGCTACACCTTC.

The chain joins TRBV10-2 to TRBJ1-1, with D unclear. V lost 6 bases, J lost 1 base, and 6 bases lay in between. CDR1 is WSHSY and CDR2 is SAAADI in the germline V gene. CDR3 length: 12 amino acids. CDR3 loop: CASRVGNTEAFF. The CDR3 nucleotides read TGCGCCAGCAGGGTCGGGAACACTGAAGCTTTCTTT.

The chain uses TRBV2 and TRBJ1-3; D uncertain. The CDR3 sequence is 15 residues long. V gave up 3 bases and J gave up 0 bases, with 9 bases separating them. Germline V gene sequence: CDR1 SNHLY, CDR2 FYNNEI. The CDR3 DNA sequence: TGTGCCAGCAGTGATTGGCGGAACTCTGGAAACACCATATATTTT. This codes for CASSDWRNSGNTIYF. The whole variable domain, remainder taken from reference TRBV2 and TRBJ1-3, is EPEVTQTPSHQVTQMGQEVILRCVPISNHLYFYWYRQILGQKVEFLVSFYNNEISEKSEIFDDQFSVERPDGSNFTLKIRSTKLEDSAMYFCASSDWRNSGNTIYFGEGSWLTVV.

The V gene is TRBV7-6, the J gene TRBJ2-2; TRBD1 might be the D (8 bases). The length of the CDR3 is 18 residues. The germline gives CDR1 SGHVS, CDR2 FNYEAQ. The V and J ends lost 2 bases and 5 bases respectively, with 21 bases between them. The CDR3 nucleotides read TGTGCCAGCAGCTTAAGCCCCTTAAACAGGGGGGGTACCGGGGAGCTGTTTTTT. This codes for CASSLSPLNRGGTGELFF.

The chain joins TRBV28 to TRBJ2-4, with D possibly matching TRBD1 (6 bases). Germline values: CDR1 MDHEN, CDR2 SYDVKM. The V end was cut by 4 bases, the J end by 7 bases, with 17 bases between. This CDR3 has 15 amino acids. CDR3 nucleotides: TGTGCCAGCAGTTCCGGGACACGGGGCAAGAACATTCAGTACTTC. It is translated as CASSSGTRGKNIQYF. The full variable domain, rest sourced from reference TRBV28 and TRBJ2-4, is DVKVTQSSRYLVKRTGEKVFLECVQDMDHENMFWYRQDPGLGLRLIYFSYDVKMKEKGDIPEGYSVSREKKERFSLILESASTNQTSMYLCASSSGTRGKNIQYFGAGTRLSVL.

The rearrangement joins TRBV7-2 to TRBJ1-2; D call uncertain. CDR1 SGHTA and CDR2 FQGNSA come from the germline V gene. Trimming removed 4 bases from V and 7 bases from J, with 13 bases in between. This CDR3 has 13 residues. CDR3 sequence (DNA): TGTGCCAGCAGCTCCCCCCCCTCGGTTGGCTACACCTTC. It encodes CASSSPPSVGYTF.

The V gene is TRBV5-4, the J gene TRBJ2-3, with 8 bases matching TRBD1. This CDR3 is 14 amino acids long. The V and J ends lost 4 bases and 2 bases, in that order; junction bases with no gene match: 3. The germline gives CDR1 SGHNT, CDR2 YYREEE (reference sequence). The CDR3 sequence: CASSRDRITDTQYF. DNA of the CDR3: TGTGCCAGCAGCCGGGACAGGATCACAGATACGCAGTATTTT.

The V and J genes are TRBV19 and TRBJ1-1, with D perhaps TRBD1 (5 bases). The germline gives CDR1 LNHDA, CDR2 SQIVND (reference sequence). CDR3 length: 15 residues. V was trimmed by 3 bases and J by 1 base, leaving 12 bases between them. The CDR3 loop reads CASSISPGSNTEAFF. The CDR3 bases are TGTGCCAGTAGTATCTCGCCAGGGTCGAACACTGAAGCTTTCTTT.

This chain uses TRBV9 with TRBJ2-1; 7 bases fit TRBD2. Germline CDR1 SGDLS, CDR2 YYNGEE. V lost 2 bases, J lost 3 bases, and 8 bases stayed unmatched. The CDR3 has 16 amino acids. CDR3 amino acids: CASSVHDSGGYNEQFF. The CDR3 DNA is TGTGCCAGCAGCGTCCACGACTCGGGGGGCTACAATGAGCAGTTCTTC.

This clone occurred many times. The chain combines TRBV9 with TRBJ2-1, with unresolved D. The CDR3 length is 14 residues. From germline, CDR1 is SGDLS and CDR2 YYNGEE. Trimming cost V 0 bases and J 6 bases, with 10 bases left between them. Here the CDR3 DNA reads TGTGCCAGCAGCGTAGGAGACATATTCAATGAGCAGTTCTTC. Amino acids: CASSVGDIFNEQFF.

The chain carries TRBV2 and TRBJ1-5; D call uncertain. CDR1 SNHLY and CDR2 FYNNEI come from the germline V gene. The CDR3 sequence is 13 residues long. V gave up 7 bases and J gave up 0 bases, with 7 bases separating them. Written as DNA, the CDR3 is TGTGCCAGCAACAGTGTTAGCAATCAGCCCCAGCATTTT. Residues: CASNSVSNQPQHF. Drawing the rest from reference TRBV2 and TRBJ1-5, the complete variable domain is EPEVTQTPSHQVTQMGQEVILRCVPISNHLYFYWYRQILGQKVEFLVSFYNNEISEKSEIFDDQFSVERPDGSNFTLKIRSTKLEDSAMYFCASNSVSNQPQHFGDGTRLSIL.

The CDR3 region is CASSLLVGGTQYF. Written as DNA, the CDR3 is TGTGCCAGCAGCTTACTAGTCGGGGGGACCCAGTACTTC. The chain links TRBV11-2 to TRBJ2-5; tentative D call: TRBD2 (6 bases). The CDR3 is made up of 13 amino acids. Looked up from germline, CDR1 is SGHAT and CDR2 is FQNNGV. V lost 2 bases and J 7 bases, leaving 11 bases between the germline ends.

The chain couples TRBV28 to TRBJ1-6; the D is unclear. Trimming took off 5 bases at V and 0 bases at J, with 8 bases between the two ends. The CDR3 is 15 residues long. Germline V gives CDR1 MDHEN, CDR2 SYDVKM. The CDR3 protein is CASSILSSYNSPLHF. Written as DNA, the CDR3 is TGTGCCAGCAGTATATTGAGCTCCTATAATTCACCCCTCCACTTT.